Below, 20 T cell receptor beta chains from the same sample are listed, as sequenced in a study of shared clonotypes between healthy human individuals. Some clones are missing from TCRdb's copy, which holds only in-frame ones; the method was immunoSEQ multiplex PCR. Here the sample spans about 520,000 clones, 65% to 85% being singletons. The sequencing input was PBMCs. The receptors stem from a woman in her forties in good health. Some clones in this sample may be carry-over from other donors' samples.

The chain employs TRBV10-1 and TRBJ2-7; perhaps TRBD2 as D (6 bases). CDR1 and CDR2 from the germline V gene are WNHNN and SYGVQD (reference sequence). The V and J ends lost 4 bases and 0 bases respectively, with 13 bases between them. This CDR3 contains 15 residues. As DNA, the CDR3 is TGCGCCAGCAGTGCTCTGGAGGGACGCTCCTACGAGCAGTACTTC. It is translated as CASSALEGRSYEQYF.

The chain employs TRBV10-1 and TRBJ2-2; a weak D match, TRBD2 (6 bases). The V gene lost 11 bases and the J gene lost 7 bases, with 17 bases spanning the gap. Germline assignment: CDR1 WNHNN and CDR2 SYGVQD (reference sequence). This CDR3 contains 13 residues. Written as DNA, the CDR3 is TGCGCCGTGGGACTGCCGAATGGCGGGGAGCTGTTTTTT. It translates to CAVGLPNGGELFF.

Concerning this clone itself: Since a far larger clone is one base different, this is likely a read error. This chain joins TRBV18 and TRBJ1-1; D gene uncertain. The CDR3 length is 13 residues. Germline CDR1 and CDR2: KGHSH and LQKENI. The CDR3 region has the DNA TGTGCCAGCTCACCAGGAGGGTACACTGAAGCTTCCTTT. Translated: CASSPGGYTEASF.

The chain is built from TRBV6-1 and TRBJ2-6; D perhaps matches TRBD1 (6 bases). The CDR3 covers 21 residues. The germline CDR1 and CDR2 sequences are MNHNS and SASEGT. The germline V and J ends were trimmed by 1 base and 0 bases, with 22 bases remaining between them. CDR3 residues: CASSEDPSTGLMVSGANVLTF. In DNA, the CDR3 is TGTGCCAGCAGTGAAGATCCCTCCACAGGGCTCATGGTCTCTGGGGCCAACGTCCTGACTTTC.

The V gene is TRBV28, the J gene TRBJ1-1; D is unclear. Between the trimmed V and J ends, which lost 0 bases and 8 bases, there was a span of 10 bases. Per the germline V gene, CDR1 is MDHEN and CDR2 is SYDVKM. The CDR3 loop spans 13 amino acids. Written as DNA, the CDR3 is TGTGCCAGCAGTTTATGGATTAAAGGGGAAGCTTTCTTT. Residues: CASSLWIKGEAFF. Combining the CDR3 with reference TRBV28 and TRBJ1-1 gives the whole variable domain DVKVTQSSRYLVKRTGEKVFLECVQDMDHENMFWYRQDPGLGLRLIYFSYDVKMKEKGDIPEGYSVSREKKERFSLILESASTNQTSMYLCASSLWIKGEAFFGQGTRLTVV.

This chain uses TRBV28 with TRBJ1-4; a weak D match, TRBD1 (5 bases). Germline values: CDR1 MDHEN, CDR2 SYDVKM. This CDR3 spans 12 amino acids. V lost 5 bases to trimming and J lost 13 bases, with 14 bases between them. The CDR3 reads CASSLRVGGLFF. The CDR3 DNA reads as TGTGCCAGCAGTCTCAGGGTGGGGGGACTGTTTTTT. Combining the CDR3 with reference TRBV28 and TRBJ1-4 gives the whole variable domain DVKVTQSSRYLVKRTGEKVFLECVQDMDHENMFWYRQDPGLGLRLIYFSYDVKMKEKGDIPEGYSVSREKKERFSLILESASTNQTSMYLCASSLRVGGLFFGSGTQLSVL.

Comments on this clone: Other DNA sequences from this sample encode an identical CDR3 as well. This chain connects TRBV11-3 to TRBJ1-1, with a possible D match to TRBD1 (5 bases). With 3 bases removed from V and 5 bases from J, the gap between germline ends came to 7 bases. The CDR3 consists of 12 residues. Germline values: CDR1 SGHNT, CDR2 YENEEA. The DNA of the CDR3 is TGTGCCAGCAGCTTCGGGGGTACTGAAGCTTTCTTT. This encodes CASSFGGTEAFF.

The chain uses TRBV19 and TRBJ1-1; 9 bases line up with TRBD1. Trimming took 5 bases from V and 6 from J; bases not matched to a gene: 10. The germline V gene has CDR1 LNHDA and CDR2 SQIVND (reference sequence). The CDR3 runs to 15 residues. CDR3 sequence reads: CASSPMTGGIPEAFF. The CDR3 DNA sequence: TGTGCCAGTAGTCCCATGACAGGGGGGATACCTGAAGCTTTCTTT.

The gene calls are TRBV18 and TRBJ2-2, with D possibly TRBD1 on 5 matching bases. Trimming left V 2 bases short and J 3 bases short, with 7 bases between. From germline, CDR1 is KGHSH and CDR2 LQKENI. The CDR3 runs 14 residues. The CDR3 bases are TGTGCCAGCTCACCAACCAGGGACACCGGGGAGCTGTTTTTT. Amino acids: CASSPTRDTGELFF.

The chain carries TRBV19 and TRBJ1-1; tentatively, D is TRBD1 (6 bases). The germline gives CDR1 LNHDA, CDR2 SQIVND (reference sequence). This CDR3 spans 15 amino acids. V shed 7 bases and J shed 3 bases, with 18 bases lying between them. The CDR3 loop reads CASKGTSGSDTEAFF. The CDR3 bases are TGTGCCAGTAAGGGGACATCCGGGTCGGACACTGAAGCTTTCTTT.

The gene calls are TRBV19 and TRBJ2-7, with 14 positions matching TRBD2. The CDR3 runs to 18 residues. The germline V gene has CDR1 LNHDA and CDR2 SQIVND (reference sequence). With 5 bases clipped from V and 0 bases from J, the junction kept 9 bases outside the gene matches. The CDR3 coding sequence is TGTGCCAGTAGTCGGACTAGCGGGAGGACCTTCGGCTCCTACGAGCAGTACTTC. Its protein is CASSRTSGRTFGSYEQYF.

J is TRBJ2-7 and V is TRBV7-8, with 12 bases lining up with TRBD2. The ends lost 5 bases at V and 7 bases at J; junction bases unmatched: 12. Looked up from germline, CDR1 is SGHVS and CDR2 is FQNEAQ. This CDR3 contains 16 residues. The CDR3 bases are TGTGCCAGCAGCCAGTGGACTAGCGGGACGCCGGGGGAGCAGTACTTC. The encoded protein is CASSQWTSGTPGEQYF.

The CDR3 sequence: CASSPPRTSGIFHEQFF. The CDR3 DNA is TGTGCCAGCAGCCCCCCCAGGACTAGCGGGATCTTCCATGAGCAGTTCTTC. The V call is TRBV7-2, the J call TRBJ2-1, with TRBD2 matching 12 bases. J lost 8 bases, V lost 5 bases, and 13 bases had no gene match. The length of the CDR3 is 17 residues. CDR1 and CDR2 from the germline V gene are SGHTA and FQGNSA.

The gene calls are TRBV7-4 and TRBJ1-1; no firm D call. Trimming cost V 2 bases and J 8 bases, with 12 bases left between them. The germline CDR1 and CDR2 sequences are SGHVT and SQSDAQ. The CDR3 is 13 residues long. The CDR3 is CASSLLVNREAFF. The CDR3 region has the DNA TGTGCCAGCAGCTTACTGGTAAACCGGGAAGCTTTCTTT.

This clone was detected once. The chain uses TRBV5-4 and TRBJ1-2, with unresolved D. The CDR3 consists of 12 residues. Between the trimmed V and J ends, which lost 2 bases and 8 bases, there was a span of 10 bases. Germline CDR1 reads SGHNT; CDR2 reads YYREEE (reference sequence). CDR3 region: CASSFLQLGYTF. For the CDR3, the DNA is TGTGCCAGCAGCTTTTTACAGTTAGGCTACACCTTC.

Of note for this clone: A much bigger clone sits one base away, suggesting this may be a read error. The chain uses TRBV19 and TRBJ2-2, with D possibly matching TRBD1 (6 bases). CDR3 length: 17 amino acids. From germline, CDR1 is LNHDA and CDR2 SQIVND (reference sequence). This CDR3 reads CASRPQRGGRGTRELFF. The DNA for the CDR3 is TGTGCCAGCAGACCCCAGAGAGGTGGCAGGGGCACCAGGGAGCTGTTTTTT.

The CDR3 coding sequence is TGTGCCAGCAGCTGGGACAGGTGGGTGAACACCGGGGAGCTGTTTTTT. Translated, it gives CASSWDRWVNTGELFF. The chain carries TRBV28 and TRBJ2-2, with TRBD1 matching 8 bases. Germline loops: CDR1 MDHEN, CDR2 SYDVKM. J was trimmed by 1 base and V by 6 bases; bases with no gene match: 7. This CDR3 region has 16 residues.

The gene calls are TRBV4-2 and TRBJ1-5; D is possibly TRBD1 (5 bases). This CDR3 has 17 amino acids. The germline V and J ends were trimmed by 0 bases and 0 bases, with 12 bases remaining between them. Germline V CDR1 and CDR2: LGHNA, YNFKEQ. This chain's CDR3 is CASSQDWTFNSNQPQHF. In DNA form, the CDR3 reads TGTGCCAGCAGCCAAGATTGGACATTTAATAGCAATCAGCCCCAGCATTTT.

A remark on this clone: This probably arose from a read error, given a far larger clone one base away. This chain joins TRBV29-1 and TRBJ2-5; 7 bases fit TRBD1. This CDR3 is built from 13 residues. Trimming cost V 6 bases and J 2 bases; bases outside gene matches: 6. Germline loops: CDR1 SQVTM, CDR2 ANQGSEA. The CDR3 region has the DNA TGCAGCGTCACAGGGACAGATCAAGAGACCCAGTACTTC. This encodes CSVTGTDQETQYF.

This CDR3 reads CASSYRRTGELFF. The CDR3 DNA reads TGTGCCAGCAGTTACAGGCGGACCGGGGAGCTGTTTTTT. This chain joins TRBV6-5 and TRBJ2-2; D gene unclear. CDR1 is MNHEY and CDR2 is SVGAGI in the germline V gene. The CDR3 contains 13 residues. Trimming stripped 2 bases from V and 5 bases from J, with 6 bases between.